The present T cell receptor beta chain was sequenced within a study of shared T cell receptors in the human thymus. Assay used: immunoSEQ multiplex PCR; TCRdb lists only in-frame clones, some missing. The table shows hundreds of thousands of clones, with around 95% occurring only once. CDR1 is SEHNR and CDR2 is FQNEAQ in the germline V gene (reference sequence). V shed 11 bases and J shed 5 bases, with 18 bases lying between them. The CDR3 is 13 residues long. The chain links TRBV7-9 to TRBJ2-5; D might be TRBD2 (8 bases). Sequenced material: thymocytes. The sequence was collected from a human donor. This chain's CDR3 is CAYGGDSLETQYF. The CDR3 nucleotides read TGTGCCTACGGGGGGGACAGTTTGGAGACCCAGTACTTC.